The present TCR beta chain was sequenced within a study of blood T cell repertoires in COVID-19. Whole-study context: COVID-19 samples, acute and convalescent, were from the United States, Italy and Spain. From T cells, B-cell-depleted T cells, or PBMCs came the material, which was cDNA or gDNA.

Ages ranged from about 18 to 89 years, with residence in fewer than 25 US areas. Per the original methods: Reference gene primer amplification yielded estimated nucleated cell counts. Measured with immunoSEQ multiplex PCR; TCRdb has only the in-frame clones, and not every one. V, J and clone size were drawn from that table, and D and trimming were deduced from the DNA. The repertoire holds around 300,000 clones, 75% to 90% seen once, with 1.7% in the top ten. Per the germline V gene, CDR1 is SGHNT and CDR2 is YYREEE (reference sequence). The CDR3 consists of 15 residues. Deletions cut 9 bases from V and 7 bases from J, with 23 bases between.

Sequencing was performed on PBMCs or T cells enriched from blood (not recorded which). The clonotype originates from a woman in her thirties or forties who had recovered from COVID-19. V gene TRBV5-4 combines with J gene TRBJ2-1; D is possibly TRBD2 (5 bases). CDR3 region: CATRKEVAPENEQFF. CDR3 bases: TGTGCCACCCGTAAGGAGGTGGCCCCGGAAAATGAGCAGTTCTTC.